Listed below are T cell receptor beta chains from one sample, sequenced in a study of blood T cell repertoires in COVID-19. Repertoires were generated with immunoSEQ multiplex PCR, while TCRdb's copy carries only in-frame clones and drops some. The sample yields 110,000 or so clones, 80% to 90% seen once. Input material: peripheral blood. The receptors originated from a woman aged 45-59 years with acute or convalescent COVID-19. The CDR3 runs from the conserved cysteine through the conserved F or W.

CDR3 protein: CASSPGAEWETQYF
J gene: TRBJ2-5
V gene: TRBV18

CDR3 protein: CASTSGGGTQYF
J gene: TRBJ2-3
V gene: TRBV3-1/TRBV3-2

CDR3 protein: CASSEPGLAGGAPYNEQFF
J gene: TRBJ2-1
V gene: TRBV10-2

CDR3 protein: CASSLTGGNTIYF
J gene: TRBJ1-3
V gene: TRBV12-3/TRBV12-4

CDR3 protein: CASSHWDRLNSPLHF
J gene: TRBJ1-6
V gene: TRBV5-6

CDR3 protein: CASSGQGFYEQYF
J gene: TRBJ2-7
V gene: TRBV2

CDR3 protein: CATSESTGKGNQPQHF
J gene: TRBJ1-5
V gene: TRBV24-1

CDR3 protein: CASSSWTGETGELFF
J gene: TRBJ2-2
V gene: TRBV6-2/TRBV6-3

CDR3 protein: CASSSGLAVISYNEQFF
J gene: TRBJ2-1
V gene: TRBV28

CDR3 protein: CASSEAQVKGYEKLFF
J gene: TRBJ1-4
V gene: TRBV6-1

CDR3 protein: CASSPSTGVNYGYTF
J gene: TRBJ1-2
V gene: TRBV9

CDR3 protein: CSANLGVEREQYF
J gene: TRBJ2-7
V gene: TRBV29-1

CDR3 protein: CASSAQTGETQYF
J gene: TRBJ2-5
V gene: TRBV5-6

CDR3 protein: CASSSDLRSGAFF
J gene: TRBJ1-1
V gene: TRBV5-1

CDR3 protein: CASSRGGFSLNGYTF
J gene: TRBJ1-2
V gene: TRBV5-4

CDR3 protein: CASGLVRRGAQSSPNTGELFF
J gene: TRBJ2-2
V gene: TRBV12-5

CDR3 protein: CAISLIDRGNSPLHF
J gene: TRBJ1-6
V gene: TRBV10-3

CDR3 protein: CASSAGEGIGYTF
J gene: TRBJ1-2
V gene: TRBV18

CDR3 protein: CASSYSRAQETQYF
J gene: TRBJ2-5
V gene: TRBV6-6

CDR3 protein: CASQGAGYTEAFF
J gene: TRBJ1-1
V gene: TRBV10-3

CDR3 protein: CASSSGVRGTEAFF
J gene: TRBJ1-1
V gene: TRBV5-4

CDR3 protein: CASSFQGAGEKLFF
J gene: TRBJ1-4
V gene: TRBV28

CDR3 protein: CASSLGGDTGELFF
J gene: TRBJ2-2
V gene: TRBV10-1

CDR3 protein: CASTRWEPPGQGSAGELFF
J gene: TRBJ2-2
V gene: TRBV21-1

CDR3 protein: CASSPGGWDGYTF
J gene: TRBJ1-2
V gene: TRBV12-3/TRBV12-4

CDR3 protein: CASSQDPRLVGETQYF
J gene: TRBJ2-5
V gene: TRBV3-1/TRBV3-2

CDR3 protein: CASSSKDLSSYNEQFF
J gene: TRBJ2-1
V gene: TRBV5-6

CDR3 protein: CASSQWETGGRGYTF
J gene: TRBJ1-2
V gene: TRBV4-1

CDR3 protein: CASSRLGQGENQPQHF
J gene: TRBJ1-5
V gene: TRBV4-1

CDR3 protein: CASGLVLTGPEAFF
J gene: TRBJ1-1
V gene: TRBV12-5

CDR3 protein: CASSLSSNNEQFF
J gene: TRBJ2-1
V gene: TRBV7-3

CDR3 protein: CASSGITGFDAEAFF
J gene: TRBJ1-1
V gene: TRBV2

CDR3 protein: CASSPLWGEQPQHF
J gene: TRBJ1-5
V gene: TRBV7-9

CDR3 protein: CAISLAGNTEAFF
J gene: TRBJ1-1
V gene: TRBV10-3

CDR3 protein: CATSGQGAWQPQHF
J gene: TRBJ1-5
V gene: TRBV28

CDR3 protein: CASSQSYSGINRYTF
J gene: TRBJ1-2
V gene: TRBV3-1/TRBV3-2

CDR3 protein: CASSTVGRGSSYNEQFF
J gene: TRBJ2-1
V gene: TRBV19

CDR3 protein: CASSPNLAIQETQYF
J gene: TRBJ2-5
V gene: TRBV7-6

CDR3 protein: CASSRDTFVYGYTF
J gene: TRBJ1-2
V gene: TRBV7-9

CDR3 protein: CASSQEKVGGNEQFF
J gene: TRBJ2-1
V gene: TRBV4-2

CDR3 protein: CASSPGTATNEKLFF
J gene: TRBJ1-4
V gene: TRBV5-5

CDR3 protein: CASSSGQGGEKLFF
J gene: TRBJ1-4
V gene: TRBV9

CDR3 protein: CASRKRDSDSNEQFF
J gene: TRBJ2-1
V gene: TRBV6-5

CDR3 protein: CSADRGGTDTQYF
J gene: TRBJ2-3
V gene: TRBV29-1

CDR3 protein: CASYDRGDQPQHF
J gene: TRBJ1-5
V gene: TRBV6-5

CDR3 protein: CASSEWQAGVYNEQFF
J gene: TRBJ2-1
V gene: TRBV25-1

CDR3 protein: CASSPRRGGQETQYF
J gene: TRBJ2-5
V gene: TRBV6-5

CDR3 protein: CASPGGALYNSPLHF
J gene: TRBJ1-6
V gene: TRBV6-4

CDR3 protein: CASSLPPGQGNTGELFF
J gene: TRBJ2-2
V gene: TRBV7-6

CDR3 protein: CASGRRGGNQPQHF
J gene: TRBJ1-5
V gene: TRBV12-5

CDR3 protein: CASSQSTGTAKGGYTF
J gene: TRBJ1-2
V gene: TRBV7-2

CDR3 protein: CASSQTGGFYGSPLHF
J gene: TRBJ1-6
V gene: TRBV28

CDR3 protein: CATSRDDRELENTEAFF
J gene: TRBJ1-1
V gene: TRBV15

CDR3 protein: CASSLSGTDEQFF
J gene: TRBJ2-1
V gene: TRBV27

CDR3 protein: CASRPREATYNEQFF
J gene: TRBJ2-1
V gene: TRBV4-1

CDR3 protein: CAWRGGGYEQYF
J gene: TRBJ2-7
V gene: TRBV30

CDR3 protein: CASTRDRVFTQYF
J gene: TRBJ2-3
V gene: TRBV25-1

CDR3 protein: CASSYMSGGPLFDEQFF
J gene: TRBJ2-1
V gene: TRBV6-2/TRBV6-3

CDR3 protein: CASSPLTTGKSYNEQFF
J gene: TRBJ2-1
V gene: TRBV18

CDR3 protein: CASSLVNSNRETQYF
J gene: TRBJ2-5
V gene: TRBV5-5